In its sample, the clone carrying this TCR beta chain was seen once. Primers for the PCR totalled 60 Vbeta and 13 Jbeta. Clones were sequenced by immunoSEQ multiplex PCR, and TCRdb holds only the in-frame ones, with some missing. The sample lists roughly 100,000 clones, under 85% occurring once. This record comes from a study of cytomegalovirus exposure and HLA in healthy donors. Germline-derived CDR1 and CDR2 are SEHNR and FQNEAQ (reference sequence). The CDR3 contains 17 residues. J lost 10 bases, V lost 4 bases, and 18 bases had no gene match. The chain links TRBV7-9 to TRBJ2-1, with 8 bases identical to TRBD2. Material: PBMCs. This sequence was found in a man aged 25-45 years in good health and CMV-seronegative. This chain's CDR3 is CASSSRPGTSRTLEQFF. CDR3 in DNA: TGTGCCAGCAGCTCCCGGCCCGGGACTAGTAGAACCCTAGAGCAGTTCTTC.